Sequencing of this T cell receptor beta chain was carried out in a study of T cell responses to AZD1222 COVID-19 vaccine. Profiling relied on immunoSEQ multiplex PCR, and the TCRdb table lists in-frame clones only, not all of them. This table has approximately 73,000 clones, about 84% appearing once. A remark on this clone: The target antigen is unknown.

Whole-study findings and limits: Among those given AZD1222, only six were seropositive at baseline. Reports indicate that nearly half of spike-specific TCRs are directed at unmutated variant regions. Spike-specific TCRs gained breadth and depth after people received two AZD1222 doses. Clonal diversity may have been underestimated, and the donors were mostly white British, with more females than males.

In germline, CDR1 is DFQATT, CDR2 SNEGSKA (reference sequence). The V end was cut by 3 bases, the J end by 0 bases, with 15 bases between. This CDR3 spans 17 amino acids. This material consisted of peripheral blood, taken on day 0 of AZD1222 vaccination. The receptor comes from an adult in good health. The chain couples TRBV20-1 to TRBJ1-6; D is unclear. The CDR3 region is CSASDPNHSSYNSPLHF. CDR3 sequence (DNA): TGCAGTGCTAGTGACCCGAACCACAGCTCCTATAATTCACCCCTCCACTTT.